The sequence of this TCR beta chain was determined in a study of blood T cell repertoires in COVID-19. Authors' processing steps: Amplification of reference gene primers was used by the study to estimate nucleated cell counts. Here immunoSEQ multiplex PCR was the method, and the copy in TCRdb shows in-frame clones only, minus some. V and J calls and clone size are copied from that table; D and trimming were computed from the DNA. The sample has approximately 70,000 clones; around 90% are singletons. This CDR3 contains 13 residues. Per the germline V gene, CDR1 is LNHNV and CDR2 is YYDKDF (reference sequence). V was shortened by 7 bases and J by 12 bases, with 19 bases between the two germline ends.

The chain combines TRBV15 with TRBJ2-1; tentatively, D is TRBD1 (7 bases). The clonotype originates from a human donor in a cohort sampled during active COVID-19. Sequences were obtained from peripheral blood. The CDR3 nucleotides read TGTGCCACCAACGAACAAGCAGGGGGGTCGCAGTTCTTC. Translating gives CATNEQAGGSQFF. The full variable domain, its missing parts supplied by reference TRBV15 and TRBJ2-1, is DAMVIQNPRYQVTQFGKPVTLSCSQTLNHNVMYWYQQKSSQAPKLLFHYYDKDFNNEADTPDNFQSRRPNTSFCFLDIRSPGLGDTAMYLCATNEQAGGSQFFGPGTRLTVL.